The clone carrying this T cell receptor beta chain appeared many times. Antigen specificity is unknown. This sample was included in a study of regulatory T cells in long-lasting Graves disease. As for the study in general: New Graves' disease cases had less than 3 months of antithyroid drugs.

Sample time point: newly diagnosed GD, antithyroid drugs for less than 3 months. PBMC RNA served as the TCR library source. Investigators report Graves' disease was diagnosed under American Thyroid Association guidelines. Study findings and constraints: Repertoires from persistent disease leaned toward TRBV28, TRBJ1-2 and TRBJ2-5.

CDR3 length: 17 amino acids. Trimming cost V 2 bases and J 1 base; bases outside gene matches: 8. Germline values: CDR1 MNHEY, CDR2 SVGEGT. CDR3-region Arm-PCR and iRepertoire HTBI primers produced the TCR beta libraries. In the authors' workflow: Identified segments across samples numbered some 62 TRBV and roughly 15 TRBJ. TCRdb redid the calling of the multiplex PCR reads with MiXCR, one entry per CDR3 protein. None of the V and J calls come from the authors' own analysis; TCRdb made them. This table holds roughly 420,000 distinct CDR3 sequences, 15% to 19% found once. This TCR came from a female donor with Graves disease. The V and J genes are TRBV6-2 or TRBV6-3 and TRBJ2-3, with TRBD1 identical over 8 bases. Sequences were derived from peripheral blood mononuclear cells (PBMCs), sampled at new diagnosis, from a patient treated with antithyroid drugs. The CDR3 DNA sequence: TGTGCCAGCAGTTACGCATTCAAGGACAGGGGCACAGATACGCAGTATTTT. Translated: CASSYAFKDRGTDTQYF.